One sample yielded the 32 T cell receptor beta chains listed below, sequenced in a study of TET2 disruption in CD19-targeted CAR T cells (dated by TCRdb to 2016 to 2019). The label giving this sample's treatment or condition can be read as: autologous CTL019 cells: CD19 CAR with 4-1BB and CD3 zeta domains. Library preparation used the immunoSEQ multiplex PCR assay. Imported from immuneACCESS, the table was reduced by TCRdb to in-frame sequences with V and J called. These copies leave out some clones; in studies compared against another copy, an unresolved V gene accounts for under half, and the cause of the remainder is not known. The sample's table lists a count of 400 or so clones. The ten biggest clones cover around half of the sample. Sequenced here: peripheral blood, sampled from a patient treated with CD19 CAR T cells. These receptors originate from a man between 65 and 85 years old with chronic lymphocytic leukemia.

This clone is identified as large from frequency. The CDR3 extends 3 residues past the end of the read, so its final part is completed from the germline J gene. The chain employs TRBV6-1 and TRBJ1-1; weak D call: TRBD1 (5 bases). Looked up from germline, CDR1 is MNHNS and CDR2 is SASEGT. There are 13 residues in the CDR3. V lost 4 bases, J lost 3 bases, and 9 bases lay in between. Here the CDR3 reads CASSANRYTEAFF. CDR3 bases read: TGTGCCAGCAGTGCAAACAGGTACACTGAA.

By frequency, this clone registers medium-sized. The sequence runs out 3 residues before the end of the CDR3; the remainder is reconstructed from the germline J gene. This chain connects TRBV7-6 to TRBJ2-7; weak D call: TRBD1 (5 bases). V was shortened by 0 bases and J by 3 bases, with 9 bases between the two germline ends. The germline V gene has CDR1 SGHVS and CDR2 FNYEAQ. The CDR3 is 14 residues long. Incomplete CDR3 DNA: TGTGCCAGCAGCTTAGCCCAGGGTGACTACGAG. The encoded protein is CASSLAQGDYE. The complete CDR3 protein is CASSLAQGDYEQYF.

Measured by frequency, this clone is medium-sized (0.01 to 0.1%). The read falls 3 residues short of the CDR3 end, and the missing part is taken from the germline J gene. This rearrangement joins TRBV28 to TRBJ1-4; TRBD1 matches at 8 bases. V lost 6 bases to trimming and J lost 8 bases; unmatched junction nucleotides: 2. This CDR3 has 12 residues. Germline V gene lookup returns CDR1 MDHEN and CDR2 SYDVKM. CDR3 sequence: CASRTGVEKLFF. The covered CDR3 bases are TGTGCCAGCAGGACAGGGGTGGAAAAA.

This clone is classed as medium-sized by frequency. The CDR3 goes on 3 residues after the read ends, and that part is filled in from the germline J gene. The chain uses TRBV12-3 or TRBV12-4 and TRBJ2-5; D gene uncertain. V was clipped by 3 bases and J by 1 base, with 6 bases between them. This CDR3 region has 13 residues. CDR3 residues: CASSFASQETQYF. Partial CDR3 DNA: TGTGCCAGCAGTTTTGCGAGCCAAGAGACC.

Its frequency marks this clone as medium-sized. This CDR3 is CASSQWTGANQPQHF. Incomplete CDR3 DNA: TGCGCCAGCAGCCAATGGACAGGGGCCAATCAGCCC. V is TRBV4-1 and J is TRBJ1-5; 9 bases line up with TRBD1. The read ends 3 residues before the CDR3 terminus; that terminus is restored from the germline J gene. CDR3 length: 15 residues. Germline V gives CDR1 MGHRA, CDR2 YSYEKL. V lost 2 bases and J lost 3; bases outside the gene matches: 2.

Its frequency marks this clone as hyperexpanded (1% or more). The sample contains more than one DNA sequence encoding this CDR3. This CDR3 reads CASSLDGSGQGSDYGYTF. The DNA read from the CDR3 is TGCGCCAGCAGCTTGGACGGTTCGGGACAGGGATCGGACTATGGC. The rearrangement links TRBV5-1 to TRBJ1-2, with 9 bases identical to TRBD1. The read comes to an end 3 residues before the CDR3 does, leaving the germline J gene to fill in the end. The CDR3 is 18 amino acids. Trimming at V came to 0 bases and at J to 3 bases, leaving 12 bases not matched to a gene. Germline V gene data show CDR1 as SGHRS and CDR2 as YFSETQ.

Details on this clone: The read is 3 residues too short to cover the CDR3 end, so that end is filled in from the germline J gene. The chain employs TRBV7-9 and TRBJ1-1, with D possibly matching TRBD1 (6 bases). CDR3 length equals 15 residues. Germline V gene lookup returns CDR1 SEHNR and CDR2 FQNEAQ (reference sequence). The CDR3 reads CASSLYSSGGATAFF. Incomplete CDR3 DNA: TGTGCCAGCAGCTTATATTCTAGCGGGGGGGCGACC.

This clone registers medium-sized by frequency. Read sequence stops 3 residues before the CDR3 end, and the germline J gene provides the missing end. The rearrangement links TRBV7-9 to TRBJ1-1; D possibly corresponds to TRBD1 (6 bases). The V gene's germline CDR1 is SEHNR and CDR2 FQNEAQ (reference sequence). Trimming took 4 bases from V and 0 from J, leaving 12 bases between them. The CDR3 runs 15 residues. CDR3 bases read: TGTGCCAGCAGCTCCTGGACAGACATGAACACTGAA. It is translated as CASSSWTDMNTE. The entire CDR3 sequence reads CASSSWTDMNTEAFF.

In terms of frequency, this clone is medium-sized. The CDR3 region is CASSPPGKPSYEQYF. The CDR3 DNA, read in part, is TGTGCCAGCAGCCCTCCAGGGAAACCTTCCTACGAG. The genes are TRBV28 and TRBJ2-7; TRBD1 might be the D (5 bases). The read finishes 3 residues shy of the CDR3 end, and the germline J gene is used to complete it. The V end lost 6 bases, the J end lost 1 base, and 16 bases lay between the germline ends. The V gene's germline CDR1 is MDHEN and CDR2 SYDVKM. The CDR3 is made up of 15 amino acids.

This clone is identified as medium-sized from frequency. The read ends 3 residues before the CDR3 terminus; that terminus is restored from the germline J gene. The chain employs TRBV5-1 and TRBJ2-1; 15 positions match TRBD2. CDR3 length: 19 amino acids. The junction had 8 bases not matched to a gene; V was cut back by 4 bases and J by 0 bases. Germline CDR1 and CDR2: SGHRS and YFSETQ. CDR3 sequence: CASSPGLAGGYSSYNEQFF. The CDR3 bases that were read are TGCGCCAGCAGCCCGGGACTAGCGGGGGGATATAGCTCCTACAATGAG.

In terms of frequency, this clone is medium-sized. This CDR3 is CASSESPGTGRPQHF. The sequenced part of the CDR3 DNA is TGTGCCAGCAGTGAATCCCCAGGGACTGGTAGGCCC. The V and J genes are TRBV6-1 and TRBJ1-5, with D possibly being TRBD1 (5 bases). The read finishes 3 residues shy of the CDR3 end, and the germline J gene is used to complete it. V was trimmed by 2 bases and J by 9 bases, leaving 17 bases between them. This CDR3 has 15 residues. Germline V gene data show CDR1 as MNHNS and CDR2 as SASEGT.

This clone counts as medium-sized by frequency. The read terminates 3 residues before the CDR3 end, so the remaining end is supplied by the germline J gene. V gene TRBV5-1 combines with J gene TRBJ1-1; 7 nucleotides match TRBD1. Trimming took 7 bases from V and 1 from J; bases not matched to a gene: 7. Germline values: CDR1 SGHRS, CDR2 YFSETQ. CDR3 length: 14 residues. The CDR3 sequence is CASGSGTANTEAFF. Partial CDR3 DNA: TGCGCCAGCGGTTCCGGGACAGCGAACACTGAA.

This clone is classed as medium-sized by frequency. CDR3 in amino acids: CASSPVAVGLNTQYF. The part of the CDR3 DNA that was read is TGTGCCAGCTCACCGGTTGCGGTGGGGCTAAATACG. This chain links TRBV18 with TRBJ2-3; maybe TRBD1 (5 bases). The sequence runs out 3 residues before the end of the CDR3; the remainder is reconstructed from the germline J gene. CDR3 length: 15 residues. CDR1 and CDR2 from the germline V gene are KGHSH and LQKENI. Trimming removed 3 bases from V and 7 bases from J, with 17 bases in between.

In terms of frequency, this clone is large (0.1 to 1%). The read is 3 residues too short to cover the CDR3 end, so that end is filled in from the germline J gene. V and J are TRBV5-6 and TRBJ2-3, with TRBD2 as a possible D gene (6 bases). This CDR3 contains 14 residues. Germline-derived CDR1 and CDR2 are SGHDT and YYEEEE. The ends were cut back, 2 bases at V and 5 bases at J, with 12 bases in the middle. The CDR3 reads CASSLTGRGDTQYF. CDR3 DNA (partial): TGTGCCAGCAGCTTAACGGGGCGGGGAGATACG.

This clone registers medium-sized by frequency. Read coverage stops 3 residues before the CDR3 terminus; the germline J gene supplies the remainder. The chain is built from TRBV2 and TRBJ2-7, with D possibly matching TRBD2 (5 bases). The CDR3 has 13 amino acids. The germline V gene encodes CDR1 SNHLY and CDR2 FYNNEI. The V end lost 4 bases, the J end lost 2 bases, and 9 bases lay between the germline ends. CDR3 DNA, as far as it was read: TGTGCCAGCAGTGGCGGGCACCCCTACGAG. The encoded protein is CASSGGHPYE. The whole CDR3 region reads CASSGGHPYEQYF.

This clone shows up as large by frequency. The CDR3 reads CASSSGTYEQYF. The covered CDR3 bases are TGTGCCAGCTCATCGGGTACCTACGAG. The chain links TRBV18 to TRBJ2-7, with no clear D. The CDR3 end is not reached by the read, which stops 3 residues before it; the germline J gene fills it in. The length of the CDR3 is 12 residues. Germline V gene sequence: CDR1 KGHSH, CDR2 LQKENI. V was pared by 5 bases and J by 2 bases, with 7 bases between.

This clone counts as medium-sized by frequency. The part of the CDR3 DNA that was read is TGCGCCAGCAGCTGGACAGGGGGAGATGGC. This encodes CASSWTGGDG. The entire CDR3 sequence reads CASSWTGGDGYTF. The chain uses TRBV5-1 and TRBJ1-2, with 10 positions matching TRBD1. The CDR3 end falls 3 residues outside the read, so it is completed with the germline J gene. CDR1 SGHRS and CDR2 YFSETQ come from the germline V gene. Germline trimming cut 3 bases from V and 6 bases from J; bases unmatched to any gene: 2. The CDR3 sequence is 13 residues long.

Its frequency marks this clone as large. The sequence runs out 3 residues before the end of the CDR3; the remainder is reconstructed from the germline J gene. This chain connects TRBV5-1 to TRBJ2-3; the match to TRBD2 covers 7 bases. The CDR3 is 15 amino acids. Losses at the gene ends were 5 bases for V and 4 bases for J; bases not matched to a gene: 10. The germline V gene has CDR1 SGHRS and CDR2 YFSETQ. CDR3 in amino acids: CASSPGDYYSDTQYF. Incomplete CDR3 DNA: TGCGCCAGCAGTCCCGGGGACTATTACTCAGATACG.

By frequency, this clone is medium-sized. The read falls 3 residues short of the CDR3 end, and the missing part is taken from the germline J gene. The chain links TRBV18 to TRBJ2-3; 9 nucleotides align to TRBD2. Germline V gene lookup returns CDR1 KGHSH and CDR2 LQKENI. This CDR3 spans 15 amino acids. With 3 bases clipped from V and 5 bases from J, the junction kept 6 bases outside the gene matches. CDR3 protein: CASSPGGGAGDTQYF. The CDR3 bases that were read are TGTGCCAGCTCACCGGGCGGGGGGGCCGGAGATACG.

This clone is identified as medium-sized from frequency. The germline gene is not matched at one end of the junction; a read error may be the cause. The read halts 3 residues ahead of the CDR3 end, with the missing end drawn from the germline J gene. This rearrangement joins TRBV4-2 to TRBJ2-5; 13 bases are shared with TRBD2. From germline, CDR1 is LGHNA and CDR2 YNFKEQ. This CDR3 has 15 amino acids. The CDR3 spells CASSQGTSGAETQYF. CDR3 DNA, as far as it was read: TGCGCCAGCAGCCAAGGGACTAGCGGGGCAGAGACC.

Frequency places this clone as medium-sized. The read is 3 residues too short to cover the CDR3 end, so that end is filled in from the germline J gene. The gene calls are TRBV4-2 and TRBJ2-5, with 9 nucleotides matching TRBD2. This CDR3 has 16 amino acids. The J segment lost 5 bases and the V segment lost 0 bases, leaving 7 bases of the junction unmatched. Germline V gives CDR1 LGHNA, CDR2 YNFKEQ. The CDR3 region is CASSQDGGTSRETQYF. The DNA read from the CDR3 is TGTGCCAGCAGCCAAGACGGGGGGACTAGCAGGGAGACC.

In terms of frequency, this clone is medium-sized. The CDR3 DNA, read in part, is TGTGCCGGAGAAACAGGGAGCTCCTACAATGAG. Protein sequence: CAGETGSSYNE. The full CDR3 sequence reads CAGETGSSYNEQFF. This chain uses TRBV7-9 with TRBJ2-1; D might be TRBD1 (6 bases). The read stops 3 residues short of the end of the CDR3; the missing end is completed from the germline J gene. This CDR3 has 14 amino acids. The germline V and J ends were trimmed by 11 bases and 0 bases, with 14 bases remaining between them. Germline V gene sequence: CDR1 SEHNR, CDR2 FQNEAQ (reference sequence). Drawing the rest from reference TRBV7-9 and TRBJ2-1, the complete variable domain is DTGVSQNPRHKITKRGQNVTFRCDPISEHNRLYWYRQTLGQGPEFLTYFQNEAQLEKSRLLSDRFSAERPKGSFSTLEIQRTEQGDSAMYLCAGETGSSYNEQFFGPGTRLTVL.

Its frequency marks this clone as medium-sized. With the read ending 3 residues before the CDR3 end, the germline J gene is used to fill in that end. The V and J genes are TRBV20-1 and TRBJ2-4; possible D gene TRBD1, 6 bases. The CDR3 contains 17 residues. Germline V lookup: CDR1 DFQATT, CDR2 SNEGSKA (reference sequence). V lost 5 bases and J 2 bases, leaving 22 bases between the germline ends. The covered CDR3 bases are TGCAGTGCTCCGGGGCACACAGGGAGTGGGTCCAAAAACATT. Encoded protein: CSAPGHTGSGSKNI. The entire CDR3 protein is CSAPGHTGSGSKNIQYF.

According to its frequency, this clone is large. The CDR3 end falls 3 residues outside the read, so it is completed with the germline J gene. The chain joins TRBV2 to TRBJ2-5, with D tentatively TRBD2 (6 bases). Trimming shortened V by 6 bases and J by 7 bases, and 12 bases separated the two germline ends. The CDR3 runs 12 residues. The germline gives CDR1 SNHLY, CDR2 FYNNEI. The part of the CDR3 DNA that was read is TGTGCCAGCAGACGGGACTTGGGGACC. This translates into CASRRDLGT. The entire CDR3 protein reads CASRRDLGTQYF.

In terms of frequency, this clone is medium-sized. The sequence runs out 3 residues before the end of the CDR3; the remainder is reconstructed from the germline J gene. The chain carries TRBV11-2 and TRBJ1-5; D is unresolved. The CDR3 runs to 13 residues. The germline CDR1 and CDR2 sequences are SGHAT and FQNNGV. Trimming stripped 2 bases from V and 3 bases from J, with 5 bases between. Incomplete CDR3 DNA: TGTGCCAGCAGCTTATCCTTCAATCAGCCC. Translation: CASSLSFNQP. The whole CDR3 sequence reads CASSLSFNQPQHF.

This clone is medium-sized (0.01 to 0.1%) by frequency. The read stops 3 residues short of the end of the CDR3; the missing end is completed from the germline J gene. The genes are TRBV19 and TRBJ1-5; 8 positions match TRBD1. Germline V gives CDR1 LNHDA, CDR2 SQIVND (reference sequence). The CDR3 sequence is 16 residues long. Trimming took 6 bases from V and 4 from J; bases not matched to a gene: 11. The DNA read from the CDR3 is TGTGCCAGTAGCGCCTACGACAGGGGATTAAATCAGCCC. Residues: CASSAYDRGLNQP. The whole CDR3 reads CASSAYDRGLNQPQHF.

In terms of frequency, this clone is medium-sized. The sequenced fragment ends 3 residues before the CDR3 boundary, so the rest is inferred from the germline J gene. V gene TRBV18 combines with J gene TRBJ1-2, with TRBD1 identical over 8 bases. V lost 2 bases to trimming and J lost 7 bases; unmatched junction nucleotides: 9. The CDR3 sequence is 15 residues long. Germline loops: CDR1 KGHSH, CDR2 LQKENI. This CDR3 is CASSPGGGQGAGYTF. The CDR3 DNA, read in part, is TGTGCCAGCTCACCAGGCGGGGGCCAGGGGGCTGGC. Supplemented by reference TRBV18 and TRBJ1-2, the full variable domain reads NAGVMQNPRHLVRRRGQEARLRCSPMKGHSHVYWYRQLPEEGLKFMVYLQKENIIDESGMPKERFSAEFPKEGPSILRIQQVVRGDSAAYFCASSPGGGQGAGYTFGSGTRLTVV.

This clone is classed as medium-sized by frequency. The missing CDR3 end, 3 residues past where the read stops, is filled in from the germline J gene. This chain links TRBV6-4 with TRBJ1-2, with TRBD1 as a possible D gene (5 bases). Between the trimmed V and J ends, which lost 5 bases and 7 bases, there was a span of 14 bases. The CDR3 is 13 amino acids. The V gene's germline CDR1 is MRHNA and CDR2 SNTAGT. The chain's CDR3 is CASSITEGSGYTF. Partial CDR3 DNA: TGTGCCAGCAGTATAACAGAGGGGTCTGGC.

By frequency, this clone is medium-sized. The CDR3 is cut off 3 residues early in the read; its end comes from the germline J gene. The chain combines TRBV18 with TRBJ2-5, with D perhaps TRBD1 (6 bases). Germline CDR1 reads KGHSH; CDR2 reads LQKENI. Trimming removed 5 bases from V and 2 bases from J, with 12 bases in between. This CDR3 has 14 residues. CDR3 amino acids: CASSTGTAQETQYF. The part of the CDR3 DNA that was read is TGTGCCAGCTCAACAGGGACGGCACAAGAGACC. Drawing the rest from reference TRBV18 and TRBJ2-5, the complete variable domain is NAGVMQNPRHLVRRRGQEARLRCSPMKGHSHVYWYRQLPEEGLKFMVYLQKENIIDESGMPKERFSAEFPKEGPSILRIQQVVRGDSAAYFCASSTGTAQETQYFGPGTRLLVL.

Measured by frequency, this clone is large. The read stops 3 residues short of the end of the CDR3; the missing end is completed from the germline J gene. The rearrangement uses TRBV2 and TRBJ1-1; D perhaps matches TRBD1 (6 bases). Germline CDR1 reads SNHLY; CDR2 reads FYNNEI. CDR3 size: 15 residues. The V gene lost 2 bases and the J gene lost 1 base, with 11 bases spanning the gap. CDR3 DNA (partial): TGTGCCAGCAGTGAATGGACAGTACGGAACACTGAA. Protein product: CASSEWTVRNTE. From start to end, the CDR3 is CASSEWTVRNTEAFF.

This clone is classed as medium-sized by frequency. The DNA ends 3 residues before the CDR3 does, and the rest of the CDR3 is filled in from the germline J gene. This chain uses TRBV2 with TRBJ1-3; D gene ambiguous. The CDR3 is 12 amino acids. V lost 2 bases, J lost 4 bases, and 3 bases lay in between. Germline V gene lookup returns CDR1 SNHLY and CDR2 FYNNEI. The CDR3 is CASSEQGNTIYF. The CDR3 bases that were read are TGTGCCAGCAGTGAACAAGGAAACACC. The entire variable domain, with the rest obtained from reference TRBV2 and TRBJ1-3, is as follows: EPEVTQTPSHQVTQMGQEVILRCVPISNHLYFYWYRQILGQKVEFLVSFYNNEISEKSEIFDDQFSVERPDGSNFTLKIRSTKLEDSAMYFCASSEQGNTIYFGEGSWLTVV.

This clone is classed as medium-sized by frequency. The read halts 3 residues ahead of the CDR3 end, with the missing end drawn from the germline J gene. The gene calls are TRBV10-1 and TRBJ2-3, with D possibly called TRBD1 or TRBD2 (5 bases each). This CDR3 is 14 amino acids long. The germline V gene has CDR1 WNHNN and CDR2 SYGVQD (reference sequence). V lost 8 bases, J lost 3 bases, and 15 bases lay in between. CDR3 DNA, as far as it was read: TGCGCCAGCGCCGTCGAGGGGCTAACAGATACG. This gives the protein CASAVEGLTDT. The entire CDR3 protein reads CASAVEGLTDTQYF.